This TCR beta chain was observed in a study of cytomegalovirus exposure and HLA in healthy donors (dated by TCRdb to 2017 to 2019). In the study overall: According to an earlier analysis of a few hundred of the donors, some 180 million T cells yielded 120 million or so unique TCR beta sequences and about 300 Gb of sequence data. Typing coverage differed by locus: A, B, C, DRB1 and DQB1 were typed in roughly 620-630 donors, DQA1 in approximately 520, DPA1 in 600 to 610, and DPB1 in 472. A later analysis re-examined previously published TCR beta repertoires from just over 650 donors and added high-resolution HLA genotyping to investigate patterns of TCR occurrence. A separate validation cohort of 100 to 150 different subjects was used in addition to the approximately 610-subject first cohort. In the later analysis, no new phenotypic data were used to find candidate immune exposures; instead, reliance was placed on TCR beta sequences and their occurrence across donors. Among under 450 genotyped donors of the cohort, an average of approximately 230,000 unique TCR beta nucleotide sequences were sequenced per donor, roughly 20% of them non-productive. Of the 350 to 450 genotyped donors, 81% were placed in the genetic ancestry cluster associated with self-reported Caucasian donors. The study was designed to test whether signatures of past pathogen exposure could be identified by cataloging public T cell receptors. Approximately 300 gigabases of sequencing data and around 80 million unique TCR sequences made up an early release that covered approximately 620 HLA-typed donors. Alongside the repertoire data, information on donor age, sex, ethnicity and CMV serostatus was compiled. In an earlier analysis of 500 to 650 of the donors, high-throughput TCR beta sequencing was used to judge whether each TCR beta V gene segment behaved as functional or pseudogenic. High-throughput TCR immunosequencing, statistical association of individual TCRs with disease status, and machine learning were combined to predict cytomegalovirus infection status. A later genetic analysis used genome-wide SNP genotypes for about three fifths of the 666 donors, treating that subset as a discovery cohort. A handful of DR-DQ haplotypes were handled as single units for association and clustering because linkage in the cohort was strong. All discovery cohort repertoires had been generated on a single sequencing platform. The study used immunosequencing to profile the T cell repertoires of approximately 650 subjects and linked those repertoires to cytomegalovirus serostatus. Class I and class II HLA loci were covered by the typing at four-digit resolution. The study at large found these results: Because some donors lacked HLA typing at each locus, the association tests relied only on the typed subset. In a later genetic analysis, a missense DCLRE1C variant was associated with V-gene and J-gene trimming of TCR beta chains, and the association was replicated in an independent cohort. In a later analysis, HLA-associated TCR beta chains showed more clonal expansion and lower generation probabilities than non-associated chains that were equally common. A cluster of highly shared sequence variants was judged likely to represent a technical artifact of the sequencing pipeline. Over 15 rarely observed V segments, including chromosome 9 orphons, were excluded from the earlier analysis of about 600 of the donors because counts were too low. According to the authors, the approach could potentially be generalized to other disease states and immunological phenotypes. A later analysis found that most CMV-associated TCR beta chains appeared HLA-restricted, with HLA associations seemingly driven largely by CMV exposure. Strong co-occurrence of HLA alleles, especially DR and DQ, made assigning TCR associations to individual alleles difficult. A later analysis associated around 16,000 TCR beta sequences with specific HLA alleles at a false discovery rate of 0.05. Across donors, most TCR sequences were observed very rarely, whereas some public TCRs were present in many individuals. Only TCR beta chains were sequenced in this cohort, and the absence of alpha or paired-chain data limited detectable features. Sequencing depth was assumed to be roughly uniform across donors in the presence/absence analyses, though that assumption may not hold. CMV serostatus was the only immune exposure information available for the cohort. In both the original and validation cohorts, the classifier was reported to diagnose cytomegalovirus status with high specificity and sensitivity. In a later genetic analysis, fewer N-insertions in productive TCRs were reported among donors in an Asian-associated ancestry cluster than the approximately 710-donor mean. A later analysis reported that several top co-occurrence clusters appeared linked to parvovirus B19, influenza, CMV and Epstein-Barr virus. In vitro tests confirmed that three of the cytomegalovirus-associated TCR beta chains recognize cytomegalovirus antigens. Because the 87-base-pair reads could not distinguish some IMGT-functional V segments, including TRBV6-2 and TRBV6-3, those segments were excluded. In a later analysis, the rate of TCR association differed among HLA loci, with DRB1 alleles having the most associated TCRs and HLA-C alleles having the fewest. In an earlier analysis of some 500 of the donors, most TCR beta V segments were observed in productive rearrangements about 87% or about 30% of the time, broadly matching IMGT annotations. Linkage disequilibrium might explain the correlated functional status among segregating V segments, but an unknown experimental factor could not be ruled out. The study gave a list of under 200 TCR beta chains associated with cytomegalovirus. A further reported finding was that TCR beta sequences accurately predicted the HLA-A and HLA-B alleles for most subjects in the first cohort.

The protocol used for the library was the immunoSEQ multiplex PCR assay. For the multiplex PCR, a mixture combining 60 forward primers for TCR Vbeta segments and 13 reverse primers for TCR Jbeta segments was used. A multiplex PCR assay on genomic DNA amplified the CDR3 region of rearranged TCR beta genes. Amplified TCR beta libraries were sequenced as 87-base-pair reads on the Illumina HiSeq System. Per the authors' processing: Across the 666 repertoires, a later analysis counted 75 million to 90 million unique TCR beta chains, roughly 11 million of which were shared by at least two donors. A nearest-neighbor algorithm error-corrected the raw reads and collapsed the reads into unique sequences, merging closely related sequences to remove PCR and sequencing errors. CDR3 sequences were aligned to IMGT reference sequences to assign V, D and J gene segments. For a sequence to be retained, at least a six-nucleotide match to both a V gene segment and a J gene segment was required. A rearrangement counted as productive if the CDR3 had no stop codons and remained in frame with V and J, and every other rearrangement counted as non-productive. Following IMGT convention, CDR3 was defined as the stretch from the second conserved V-encoded cysteine up to the conserved J-encoded phenylalanine. In an earlier analysis of more than 550 of the donors, sequences lacking an unambiguous match to a single V gene segment were excluded. In an earlier analysis of more than 500 of the donors, a V segment was called functional when productive rearrangements were above 56.7%, and segregating when the standard deviation between donors exceeded 5%. A statistical classification framework was built for diagnosing cytomegalovirus status from the catalog of TCR beta chain sequences. A later analysis assigned V and J genes by comparing TCR nucleotide sequences with IMGT/GENE-DB human TR gene sequences. The TCRdist pipeline was used in a later analysis to assign CDR3 sequences and most-parsimonious VDJ recombination scenarios. In a later analysis, every TCR beta chain was defined by the combination of its CDR3 amino acid sequence and its V-gene family, and reads without a unique V-gene family were dropped. To address suspected cross-contamination and a sequencing artifact, a later analysis removed 450 to 700 highly shared, low-generation-probability nucleotide sequences. For each public chain, a later analysis derived a clonal expansion index from normalized ranks of inferred template counts within each repertoire. Generation probabilities in a later analysis came from a VDJ recombination model fitted to out-of-frame rearrangements, and those results were checked against IGoR. Hypergeometric tests were used in a later analysis to score TCR-TCR, TCR-HLA and TCR-CMV co-occurrence, with a repertoire-size bias correction applied to the TCR pairs. A later analysis estimated false discovery rates by permuting HLA or CMV assignments 20 times. In a later analysis, co-occurring TCRs were grouped using DBSCAN, with TCRdist sequence similarity added in when clustering inside HLA-allele-positive subsets. For co-occurrence clustering, repertoires with fewer than 30,000 or more than 120,000 public chains were excluded, along with five or six repertoires with anomalous nucleotide sharing. TCRdb took over this immuneACCESS table, retaining in-frame rearrangements with V and J assigned. Such tables are incomplete; in checked studies, under half of the missing clones stem from an unresolved V gene, and the remainder is unexplained. The DNA was the basis for D and trimming; V, J and clone size are from that table. The sample table contains more than 95,000 clones; only one count was recorded for under 20% of them. Approximately 2.9% of the sample lies in the top ten.

As regards this clone: Its specific antigen is unknown. No quality values exist for individual bases; no much larger clone is one base distant. The same CDR3 is also encoded by other DNA sequences in this sample.

The cohort comprised around 700 healthy bone marrow donors. Cohort members were all nominally healthy when sampled, although unrecorded immune exposures were likely present. The donor tested CMV seropositive, placing the donor among the 290 or so seropositive members of the cohort. Each donor provided a peripheral blood sample, and peripheral blood mononuclear cells were used for TCR beta sequencing. The Qiagen DNeasy Blood Extraction Kit was used to extract genomic DNA from the blood cell samples. V loses 4 bases at its end and J loses 3 bases; junction bases beyond the gene matches: 1. From the cysteine through the phenylalanine, the CDR3 covers 13 amino acids. Just CDR3 DNA is preserved here, 39 bases in frame from base 1. The germline V gene (reference sequence) provides CDR1 LNHDA and CDR2 SQIVND.

The chain couples TRBV19 to TRBJ2-5; the junction holds 8 bases that match TRBD1. This TCR came from a female donor in good health and CMV-seropositive. The sequencing input was PBMCs. The CDR3 protein is CASSKTGEETQYF. The bases are TGTGCCAGTAGTAAGACAGGGGAAGAGACCCAGTACTTC. With the portions outside the CDR3 filled from the reference TRBV19 and TRBJ2-5 genes, the complete variable region becomes DGGITQSPKYLFRKEGQNVTLSCEQNLNHDAMYWYRQDPGQGLRLIYYSQIVNDFQKGDIAEGYSVSREKKESFPLTVTSAQKNPTAFYLCASSKTGEETQYFGPGTRLLVL.